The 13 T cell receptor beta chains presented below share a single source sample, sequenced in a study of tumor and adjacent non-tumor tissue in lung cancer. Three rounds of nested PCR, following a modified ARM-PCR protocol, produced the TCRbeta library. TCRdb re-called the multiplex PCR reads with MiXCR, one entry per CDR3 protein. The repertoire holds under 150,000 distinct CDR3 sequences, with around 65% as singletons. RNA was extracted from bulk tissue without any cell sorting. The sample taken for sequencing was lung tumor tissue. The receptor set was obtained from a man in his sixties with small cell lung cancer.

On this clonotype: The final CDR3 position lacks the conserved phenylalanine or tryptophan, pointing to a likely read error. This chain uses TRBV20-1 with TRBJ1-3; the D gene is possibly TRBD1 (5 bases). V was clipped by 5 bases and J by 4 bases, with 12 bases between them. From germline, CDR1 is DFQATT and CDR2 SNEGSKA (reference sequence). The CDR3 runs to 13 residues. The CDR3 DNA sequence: TGCAGTGCTCGCGGCAGGGTCGGAAACACCATATATTAT. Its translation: CSARGRVGNTIYY.

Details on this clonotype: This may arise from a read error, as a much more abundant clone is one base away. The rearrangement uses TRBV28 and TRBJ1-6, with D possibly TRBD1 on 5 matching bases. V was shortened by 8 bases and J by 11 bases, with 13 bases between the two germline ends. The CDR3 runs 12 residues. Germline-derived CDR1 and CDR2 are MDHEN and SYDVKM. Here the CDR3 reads CASGTPGTPLHF. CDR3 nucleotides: TGTGCCAGCGGGACTCCCGGAACACCCCTCCACTTT.

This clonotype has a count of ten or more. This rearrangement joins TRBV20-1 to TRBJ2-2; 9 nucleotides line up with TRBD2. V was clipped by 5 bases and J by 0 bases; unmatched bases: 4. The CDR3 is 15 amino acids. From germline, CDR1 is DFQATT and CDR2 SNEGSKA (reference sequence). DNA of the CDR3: TGCAGTGCTCGATTAGCGGGGGCGAACACCGGGGAGCTGTTTTTT. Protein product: CSARLAGANTGELFF.

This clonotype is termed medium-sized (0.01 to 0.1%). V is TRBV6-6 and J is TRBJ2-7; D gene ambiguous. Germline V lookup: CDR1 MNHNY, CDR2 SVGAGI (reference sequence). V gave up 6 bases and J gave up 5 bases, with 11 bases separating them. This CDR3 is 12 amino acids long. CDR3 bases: TGTGCCAGCAGCCCTACAAGGGACGAGCAGTACTTC. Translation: CASSPTRDEQYF.

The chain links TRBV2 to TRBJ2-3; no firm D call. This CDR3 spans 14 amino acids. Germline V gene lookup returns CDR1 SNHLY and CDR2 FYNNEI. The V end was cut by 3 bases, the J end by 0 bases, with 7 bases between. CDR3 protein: CASSDSWSTDTQYF. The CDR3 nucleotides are TGTGCCAGCAGTGACTCTTGGAGCACAGATACGCAGTATTTT.

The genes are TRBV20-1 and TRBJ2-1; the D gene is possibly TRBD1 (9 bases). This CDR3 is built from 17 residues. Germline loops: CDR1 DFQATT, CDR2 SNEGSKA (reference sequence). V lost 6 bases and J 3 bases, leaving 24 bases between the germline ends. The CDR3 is CSAARLATGGLYNEQFF. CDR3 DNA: TGCAGTGCCGCGAGACTAGCGACAGGGGGGCTCTACAATGAGCAGTTCTTC.

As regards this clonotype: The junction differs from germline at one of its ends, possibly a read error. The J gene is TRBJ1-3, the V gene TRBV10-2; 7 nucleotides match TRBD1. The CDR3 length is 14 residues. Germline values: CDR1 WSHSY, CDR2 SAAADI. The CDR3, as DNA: TGCGCCAGCAGTAGAGCAGGGGGAGGAAACATCATATATTTT. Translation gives CASSRAGGGNIIYF.

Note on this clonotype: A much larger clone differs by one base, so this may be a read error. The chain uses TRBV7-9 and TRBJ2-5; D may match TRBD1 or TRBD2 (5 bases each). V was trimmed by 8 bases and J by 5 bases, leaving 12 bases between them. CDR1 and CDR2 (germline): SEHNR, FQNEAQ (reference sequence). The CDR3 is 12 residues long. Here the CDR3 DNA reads TGTGCCAGCGGCCTAGAGGGGGAGACCCAGTACTTC. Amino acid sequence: CASGLEGETQYF.

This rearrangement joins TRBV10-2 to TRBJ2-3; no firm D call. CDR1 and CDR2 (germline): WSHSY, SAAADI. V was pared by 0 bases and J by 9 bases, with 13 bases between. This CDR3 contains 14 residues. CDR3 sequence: CASSESDPVGTQYF. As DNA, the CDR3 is TGCGCCAGCAGTGAGTCTGACCCCGTAGGGACGCAGTATTTT.

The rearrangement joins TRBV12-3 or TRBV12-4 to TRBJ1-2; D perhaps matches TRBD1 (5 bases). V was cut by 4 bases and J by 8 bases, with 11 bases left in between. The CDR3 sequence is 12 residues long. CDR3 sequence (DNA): TGTGCCAGCAGTTACAGGCTCGGCGGCTACACCTTC. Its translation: CASSYRLGGYTF.

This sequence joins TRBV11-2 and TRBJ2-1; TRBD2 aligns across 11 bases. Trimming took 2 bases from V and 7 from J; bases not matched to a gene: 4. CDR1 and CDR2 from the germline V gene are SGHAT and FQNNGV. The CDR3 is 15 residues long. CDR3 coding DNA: TGTGCCAGCAGCTTAATAGCGGGAGGGTTGAATGAGCAGTTCTTC. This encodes CASSLIAGGLNEQFF.

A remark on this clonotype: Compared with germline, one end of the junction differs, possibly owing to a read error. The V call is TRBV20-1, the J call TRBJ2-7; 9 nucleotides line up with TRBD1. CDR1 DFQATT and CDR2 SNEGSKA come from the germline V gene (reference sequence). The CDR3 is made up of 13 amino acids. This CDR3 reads CSGGTGQAYEQYF. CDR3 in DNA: TGCAGTGGAGGGACAGGGCAAGCCTATGAGCAGTACTTC.

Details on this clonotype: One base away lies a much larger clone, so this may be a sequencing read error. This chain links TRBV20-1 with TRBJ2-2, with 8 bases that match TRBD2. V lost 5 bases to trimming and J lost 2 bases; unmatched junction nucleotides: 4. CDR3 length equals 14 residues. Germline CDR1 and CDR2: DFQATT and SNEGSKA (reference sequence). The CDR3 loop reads CSALAGLNTGELFF. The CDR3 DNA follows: TGCAGTGCTCTAGCGGGCCTTAACACCGGGGAGCTGTTTTTT.